The sequence of this T cell receptor beta chain was determined in a study of primary melanoma T cells and metastatic recurrence. Notes on the study in general: T-cell fraction over 20% seemed protective regardless of ulceration or nodes.

Data came from immunoSEQ multiplex PCR; TCRdb stores just in-frame clones and leaves some out. The sample carries some 710 clones, 70% to 90% recorded once. This clone was seen only once. What it binds is unknown. Germline-derived CDR1 and CDR2 are SGHRS and YFSETQ. The CDR3 is made up of 15 amino acids. Trimming removed 5 bases at V and 1 base at J, with 14 bases between. The chain couples TRBV5-1 to TRBJ2-3, with D possibly being TRBD1 (5 bases). The sample taken for sequencing was melanoma tumor tissue. The TCR sequence derives from a human donor with melanoma. The CDR3 spells CASRMQGRGTDTQYF. As DNA, the CDR3 is TGCGCCAGCAGAATGCAGGGAAGGGGCACAGATACGCAGTATTTT.